This TCR beta chain was found in a study of regulatory T cells in long-lasting Graves disease. Trimming left V 2 bases short and J 4 bases short, with 15 bases between. Germline values: CDR1 GTSNPN, CDR2 SVGIG (reference sequence). The CDR3 has 15 residues. Arm-PCR of CDR3 regions and iRepertoire HTBI primers were used to build TCR beta libraries. TCRdb fed the multiplex PCR reads into MiXCR, producing one record per CDR3 protein. The table includes 540,000 or so distinct CDR3 sequences, roughly 14% detected once. This clonotype appeared many times. Time point specified: newly diagnosed GD, antithyroid drugs for less than 3 months. PBMCs were the source of the RNA used for TCR sequencing. These data were likewise used in another study, on T cells in Graves' hyperthyroidism and ophthalmopathy. This second report adds: Any patient presenting with uncontrolled infection, other autoimmune disease, pregnancy or lactation was left out. TCR CDR3 regions were first amplified by RT-PCR with HTBI primers.

Sequenced material: peripheral blood mononuclear cells (PBMCs), taken at new diagnosis, from a patient treated with antithyroid drugs. The sequence derives from a man in his thirties or forties with Graves disease. This chain links TRBV30 with TRBJ2-1, with D unclear. Here the CDR3 DNA reads TGTGCCTGGAGTTTCATAGCCAAGGGTTACAATGAGCAGTTCTTC. Protein: CAWSFIAKGYNEQFF.